The 27 T cell receptor beta chains listed next were all sequenced from one sample in a study of cytomegalovirus exposure and HLA in healthy donors. The PCR had 60 Vbeta and 13 Jbeta primers. Data came from immunoSEQ multiplex PCR; TCRdb stores just in-frame clones and leaves some out. The table for this sample gives approximately 190,000 clones. The specimen sequenced was PBMCs. The receptors were gathered from a boy between 10 and 17 years old in good health and CMV-seronegative.

The chain recombines TRBV30 with TRBJ2-5; no clear D. With the DNA end fitting TRBJ2-7 better, the J assignment may be wrong. The length of the CDR3 is 12 residues. Per the germline V gene, CDR1 is GTSNPN and CDR2 is SVGIG (reference sequence). The chain's CDR3 is CAWSVTNYEQYF. CDR3 nucleotide sequence: TGTGCCTGGAGTGTCACGAATTACGAGCAGTACTTC.

V gene TRBV1 combines with J gene TRBJ2-7; TRBD2, the D gene given by the table, was not confirmed from the DNA. TRBV1 is noted as a pseudogene. The CDR3 has 16 amino acids. The CDR3 DNA is TGCACCAGCAGCCAAGATAGAGGCCGGGACTCCTACGAGCAGTACTTC. The encoded protein is CTSSQDRGRDSYEQYF.

The V call is TRBV7-2, the J call TRBJ1-2; no reliable D call. The CDR3 has 14 amino acids. CDR1 and CDR2 from the germline V gene are SGHTA and FQGNSA. The V end was cut by 5 bases, the J end by 2 bases, with 12 bases between. The CDR3 here is CASSPGGANYGYTF. The CDR3 region has the DNA TGTGCCAGCAGCCCCGGCGGTGCCAACTATGGCTACACCTTC.

The chain employs TRBV7-9 and TRBJ2-6; D perhaps matches TRBD2 (6 bases). Germline CDR1 SEHNR, CDR2 FQNEAQ (reference sequence). The CDR3 spans 15 residues. V shed 2 bases and J shed 7 bases, with 12 bases lying between them. CDR3 nucleotides: TGTGCCAGCAGCTTAATGGGGGGTGGAGCCAACGTCCTGACTTTC. It translates to CASSLMGGGANVLTF.

V gene TRBV5-1 combines with J gene TRBJ1-1; a weak D match, TRBD1 (6 bases). V lost 5 bases, J lost 0 bases, and 8 bases lay in between. The CDR3 has 13 residues. Germline V gives CDR1 SGHRS, CDR2 YFSETQ. The CDR3 here is CASSQGMNTEAFF. The CDR3 DNA is TGCGCCAGCAGTCAGGGGATGAACACTGAAGCTTTCTTT.

The chain employs TRBV9 and TRBJ1-1; D gene unclear. Trimming pared 0 bases from V and 10 bases from J, leaving 16 bases between. There are 14 residues in the CDR3. The germline CDR1 and CDR2 sequences are SGDLS and YYNGEE. CDR3: CASSVDTGGDGAFF. CDR3 DNA: TGTGCCAGCAGCGTAGATACCGGAGGAGATGGAGCTTTCTTT.

This sequence joins TRBV2 and TRBJ2-7; TRBD1 might be the D (7 bases). Trimming removed 7 bases from V and 3 bases from J, with 19 bases in between. This CDR3 region has 15 residues. The germline gives CDR1 SNHLY, CDR2 FYNNEI. Here the CDR3 DNA reads TGTGCCAGCACACCCCAGGAGGGACAGCACTACGAGCAGTACTTC. Its translation: CASTPQEGQHYEQYF.

The J gene is TRBJ2-2, the V gene TRBV19, with 7 nucleotides matching TRBD1. The V gene's germline CDR1 is LNHDA and CDR2 SQIVND (reference sequence). Germline trimming cut 5 bases from V and 1 base from J; bases unmatched to any gene: 1. The CDR3 is 14 amino acids. As DNA, the CDR3 is TGTGCCAGTAGTTGGACAGGGAACACCGGGGAGCTGTTTTTT. This encodes CASSWTGNTGELFF.

Concerning this clone itself: This likely comes from a read error, as the CDR3 has no conserved phenylalanine or tryptophan at its end. J is TRBJ1-4 and V is TRBV7-8; 9 nucleotides match TRBD1. CDR1 is SGHVS, CDR2 FQNEAQ, per germline. CDR3 length: 15 amino acids. Trimming cost V 6 bases and J 5 bases; bases outside gene matches: 7. The CDR3 here is CASRKPGQGNEKLFY. The CDR3 DNA follows: TGTGCCAGCAGAAAACCGGGACAGGGAAATGAAAAACTGTTTTAT.

The chain employs TRBV11-2 and TRBJ1-1; no definite D call. Trimming left V 4 bases short and J 0 bases short, with 24 bases between. Germline CDR1 reads SGHAT; CDR2 reads FQNNGV. The CDR3 sequence is 19 residues long. The CDR3 sequence is CASSSVTFAGSPMNTEAFF. In DNA form, the CDR3 reads TGTGCCAGCAGCTCCGTGACGTTTGCAGGAAGCCCCATGAACACTGAAGCTTTCTTT.

The chain carries TRBV28 and TRBJ1-1; no reliable D call. The CDR3 consists of 13 residues. The V gene lost 6 bases and the J gene lost 3 bases, with 11 bases spanning the gap. Germline V gene sequence: CDR1 MDHEN, CDR2 SYDVKM. CDR3 in DNA: TGTGCCAGCAGCCGGGAAGGCTACACTGAAGCTTTCTTT. As protein: CASSREGYTEAFF.

The chain recombines TRBV6-1 with TRBJ2-7; 9 nucleotides line up with TRBD1. The V gene's germline CDR1 is MNHNS and CDR2 SASEGT. The J segment lost 7 bases and the V segment lost 0 bases, leaving 4 bases of the junction unmatched. The CDR3 is made up of 14 amino acids. Written as DNA, the CDR3 is TGTGCCAGCAGTGAAGCGGGACAGGGTAGAGAGCAGTACTTC. It specifies CASSEAGQGREQYF.

The gene calls are TRBV18 and TRBJ1-1; tentative D call: TRBD1 (6 bases). Germline loops: CDR1 KGHSH, CDR2 LQKENI. V was pared by 3 bases and J by 1 base, with 9 bases between. The length of the CDR3 is 14 residues. CDR3 nucleotide sequence: TGTGCCAGCTCACCCGGGACACAGAACACTGAAGCTTTCTTT. Translation: CASSPGTQNTEAFF.

The V and J genes are TRBV30 and TRBJ1-1; maybe TRBD1 (6 bases). Trimming left V 1 base short and J 9 bases short, with 9 bases between. CDR1 is GTSNPN, CDR2 SVGIG, per germline (reference sequence). The CDR3 loop spans 11 amino acids. CDR3 protein: CAWSDREKAFF. Written as DNA, the CDR3 is TGTGCCTGGAGTGACAGGGAAAAAGCTTTCTTT.

CDR3 amino acids: CASSLSGVYNEQFF. The CDR3 nucleotides are TGTGCCAGCAGCTTGTCAGGGGTATACAATGAGCAGTTCTTC. The chain joins TRBV5-6 to TRBJ2-1; possible D gene TRBD1, 6 bases. This CDR3 has 14 amino acids. Germline V gene data show CDR1 as SGHDT and CDR2 as YYEEEE. The V end lost 1 base, the J end lost 4 bases, and 9 bases lay between the germline ends.

This sequence joins TRBV4-1 and TRBJ2-1; no reliable D call. Per germline, CDR1 MGHRA and CDR2 YSYEKL. The CDR3 covers 14 residues. V was cut by 0 bases and J by 6 bases, with 9 bases left in between. DNA for the CDR3: TGCGCCAGCAGCCAAGATAGTATCCTCAATGAGCAGTTCTTC. Its protein is CASSQDSILNEQFF.

The chain is built from TRBV5-1 and TRBJ2-2, with unresolved D. Germline-derived CDR1 and CDR2 are SGHRS and YFSETQ. This CDR3 region has 14 residues. The germline V and J ends were trimmed by 1 base and 2 bases, with 6 bases remaining between them. DNA of the CDR3: TGCGCCAGCAGCTTGATACTAAACACCGGGGAGCTGTTTTTT. This translates into CASSLILNTGELFF. Together with reference TRBV5-1 and TRBJ2-2, the CDR3 gives the full variable domain: KAGVTQTPRYLIKTRGQQVTLSCSPISGHRSVSWYQQTPGQGLQFLFEYFSETQRNKGNFPGRFSGRQFSNSRSEMNVSTLELGDSALYLCASSLILNTGELFFGEGSRLTVL.

In nucleotides, the CDR3 is TGTGCCAGCAGTTACCGGGGGACAGCGAACACCGGGGAGCTGTTTTTT. Amino acid sequence: CASSYRGTANTGELFF. This chain connects TRBV6-5 to TRBJ2-2; maybe TRBD1 (7 bases). The CDR3 length is 16 residues. Germline values: CDR1 MNHEY, CDR2 SVGAGI. V lost 2 bases and J 0 bases, leaving 10 bases between the germline ends.

J is TRBJ1-2 and V is TRBV6-5, with D unresolved. Germline V gene data show CDR1 as MNHEY and CDR2 as SVGAGI. The CDR3 has 13 amino acids. V shed 6 bases and J shed 2 bases, with 10 bases lying between them. CDR3 sequence: CASSDINNYGYTF. The CDR3 DNA sequence: TGTGCCAGCAGCGACATTAACAACTATGGCTACACCTTC.

The gene calls are TRBV9 and TRBJ2-3; D not certain. The CDR3 consists of 13 residues. The germline gives CDR1 SGDLS, CDR2 YYNGEE. V shed 3 bases and J shed 5 bases, with 10 bases lying between them. The CDR3 sequence: CASSELVKDTQYF. The CDR3 DNA reads TGTGCCAGCAGCGAATTAGTGAAAGATACGCAGTATTTT.

The J gene is TRBJ1-3, the V gene TRBV28; D remains unclear. The CDR3 sequence is 11 residues long. CDR1 and CDR2 from the germline V gene are MDHEN and SYDVKM. V was pared by 2 bases and J by 11 bases, with 7 bases between. CDR3 sequence reads: CASSLREAIYF. CDR3 sequence (DNA): TGTGCCAGCAGTTTAAGGGAGGCCATATATTTT.

As concerns this clone: One junction end disagrees with the germline gene, perhaps due to a read error. Within the sample, other DNA sequences also encode this same CDR3. CDR3 coding DNA: TGCGCCTGGACCATCAGGGGTGTCAGCATGAATGGCTACACCTTC. Residues: CAWTIRGVSMNGYTF. The chain combines TRBV30 with TRBJ1-2; TRBD1 might be the D (6 bases). CDR3 length: 15 amino acids. In germline, CDR1 is GTSNPN, CDR2 SVGIG (reference sequence).

Details on this clone: The sample contains more than one DNA sequence encoding this CDR3. The rearrangement joins TRBV27 to TRBJ1-6; 7 bases are a match to TRBD1. Germline lookup yields CDR1 MNHEY and CDR2 SMNVEV (reference sequence). There are 15 residues in the CDR3. V lost 3 bases and J lost 8; bases outside the gene matches: 7. The CDR3 DNA reads TGTGCCAGCAGTTTGTACAGGGGACGGGATTCACCCCTCCACTTT. This translates into CASSLYRGRDSPLHF.

V usage is TRBV19 and J usage is TRBJ2-1; 7 bases are shared with TRBD1. V dropped 5 bases and J dropped 5; count of bases not matched to a gene: 12. In germline, CDR1 is LNHDA, CDR2 SQIVND (reference sequence). This CDR3 is 16 amino acids long. CDR3 nucleotide sequence: TGTGCCAGTAGTCATCGACAGGGAAGTACAAACAATGAGCAGTTCTTC. This encodes CASSHRQGSTNNEQFF.

The V call is TRBV13, the J call TRBJ2-7; 7 bases align to TRBD2. The CDR3 runs 16 residues. J gave up 5 bases and V 0 bases, and 10 bases lay outside the gene matches. CDR1 PRHDT and CDR2 FYEKMQ come from the germline V gene (reference sequence). The CDR3 loop reads CASSLGLSGALNEQYF. The DNA for the CDR3 is TGTGCCAGCAGCTTAGGCCTGAGCGGGGCGTTGAACGAGCAGTACTTC. The full variable domain, with the rest looked up from reference TRBV13 and TRBJ2-7, is AAGVIQSPRHLIKEKRETATLKCYPIPRHDTVYWYQQGPGQDPQFLISFYEKMQSDKGSIPDRFSAQQFSDYHSELNMSSLELGDSALYFCASSLGLSGALNEQYFGPGTRLTVT.

The CDR3 reads CASSPGTSGVDEQFF. The CDR3, as DNA: TGTGCCAGCAGCCCCGGGACTAGCGGGGTAGATGAGCAGTTCTTC. V is TRBV9 and J is TRBJ2-1; 13 nucleotides match TRBD2. Germline loops: CDR1 SGDLS, CDR2 YYNGEE. J was trimmed by 8 bases and V by 4 bases; bases with no gene match: 6. The CDR3 spans 15 residues.

The V call is TRBV5-4, the J call TRBJ2-2, with D perhaps matching TRBD1 (6 bases). Trimming took 5 bases from V and 6 from J, leaving 17 bases between them. CDR3 length: 15 residues. The germline CDR1 and CDR2 sequences are SGHNT and YYREEE (reference sequence). DNA for the CDR3: TGTGCCAGCAGGGGGGTTGGGGGCGCAGCCGGGGAGCTGTTTTTT. Translation: CASRGVGGAAGELFF.